Shown below are 12 T cell receptor beta chains from a single sample sequenced in a study of T-cell reconstitution after alpha-beta-depleted transplantation in children. Library preparation (for TCRbeta) was performed with unique molecular identifiers. TCRdb used MiXCR to reprocess the PCR reads, holding one entry per CDR3 protein. The table includes about 120,000 distinct CDR3 sequences, approximately 10% detected once. This sample comprised PBMCs from the stem cell graft donor, obtained from the stem cell graft. The origin of the receptors is a human donor who donated a stem cell graft to a child with acute lymphoblastic leukemia.

This clonotype came up many times. This chain links TRBV18 with TRBJ2-2; the match to TRBD2 covers 10 bases. J lost 1 base, V lost 4 bases, and 21 bases had no gene match. Germline CDR1 and CDR2: KGHSH and LQKENI. The CDR3 covers 22 residues. The CDR3 region is CASSLYLSSGGPSTLNTGELFF. The CDR3 bases are TGTGCCAGCTCACTCTACCTATCTAGCGGGGGACCCTCTACCTTGAACACCGGGGAGCTGTTTTTT.

This clonotype was observed at least ten times. The chain combines TRBV7-9 with TRBJ2-3; 8 bases agree with TRBD2. The CDR3 has 17 amino acids. Germline V lookup: CDR1 SEHNR, CDR2 FQNEAQ (reference sequence). Trimming cost V 0 bases and J 1 base; bases outside gene matches: 6. The CDR3 nucleotides are TGTGCCAGCAGCTTAGCGCGGGATAGCGGGGGCACAGATACGCAGTATTTT. Translated: CASSLARDSGGTDTQYF. The entire variable domain, with the rest obtained from reference TRBV7-9 and TRBJ2-3, is as follows: DTGVSQNPRHKITKRGQNVTFRCDPISEHNRLYWYRQTLGQGPEFLTYFQNEAQLEKSRLLSDRFSAERPKGSFSTLEIQRTEQGDSAMYLCASSLARDSGGTDTQYFGPGTRLTVL.

This clonotype was observed at least ten times. CDR3 in amino acids: CASSFRNTEAFF. Here the CDR3 DNA reads TGTGCCAGCAGCTTCCGGAACACTGAAGCTTTCTTT. The chain uses TRBV7-2 and TRBJ1-1; no definite D call. V was trimmed by 3 bases and J by 1 base, leaving 3 bases between them. The CDR3 is 12 amino acids. Per germline, CDR1 SGHTA and CDR2 FQGNSA.

This clonotype was observed at least ten times. The chain combines TRBV11-2 with TRBJ2-5, with 8 nucleotides matching TRBD1. Germline lookup yields CDR1 SGHAT and CDR2 FQNNGV. The CDR3 has 15 residues. V lost 5 bases, J lost 0 bases, and 5 bases stayed unmatched. In DNA form, the CDR3 reads TGTGCCAGCAGCCCAGGGGGCAGATACCAAGAGACCCAGTACTTC. Protein: CASSPGGRYQETQYF.

As to this clonotype: This may be a read error: a much more frequent sequence differs by one nucleotide. This chain connects TRBV3-1 to TRBJ2-4, with D perhaps TRBD2 (7 bases). V gave up 8 bases and J gave up 1 base, with 21 bases separating them. Per the germline V gene, CDR1 is LGHDT and CDR2 is YNNKEL (reference sequence). This CDR3 spans 17 amino acids. The CDR3 reads CASCFLTGGRAKNIQYF. Here the CDR3 DNA reads TGTGCCAGCTGTTTCCTTACCGGGGGGCGCGCCAAAAACATTCAGTACTTC.

This clonotype came up many times. The V and J genes are TRBV7-9 and TRBJ1-5; TRBD1 might be the D (5 bases). From germline, CDR1 is SEHNR and CDR2 FQNEAQ (reference sequence). With 5 bases removed from V and 4 bases from J, the gap between germline ends came to 12 bases. The length of the CDR3 is 14 residues. The DNA for the CDR3 is TGTGCCAGCAGCGCCCTCCGGGGGAATCAGCCCCAGCATTTT. Protein product: CASSALRGNQPQHF.

This clonotype has a count of ten or more. In DNA form, the CDR3 reads TGTGCCAGCAGTTACCCGGGACAGACGCGAATGGGTGAGCAGTTCTTC. The encoded protein is CASSYPGQTRMGEQFF. The rearrangement joins TRBV6-5 to TRBJ2-1, with 7 bases fitting TRBD1. The CDR3 has 16 amino acids. Trimming removed 2 bases from V and 9 bases from J; junction bases left unmatched: 13. Germline assignment: CDR1 MNHEY and CDR2 SVGAGI.

This clonotype was seen repeatedly, ten times or more. This rearrangement joins TRBV7-2 to TRBJ1-2; tentatively, D is TRBD1 (6 bases). The V end was cut by 1 base, the J end by 4 bases, with 10 bases between. Per the germline V gene, CDR1 is SGHTA and CDR2 is FQGNSA. The CDR3 covers 14 residues. The CDR3 loop is CASSLGRGGYGYTF. The CDR3 region has the DNA TGTGCCAGCAGCTTAGGCAGGGGAGGCTATGGCTACACCTTC.

Remarks on this clonotype: Possible read error: a much larger clone is one base away. This chain joins TRBV7-6 and TRBJ1-1; TRBD1 aligns across 11 bases. The J segment lost 12 bases and the V segment lost 5 bases, leaving 8 bases of the junction unmatched. There are 13 residues in the CDR3. Per germline, CDR1 SGHVS and CDR2 FNYEAQ. The CDR3 protein is CASSPGQGAWSFF. DNA of the CDR3: TGTGCCAGCAGCCCCGGACAGGGGGCGTGGTCTTTCTTT.

This clonotype was counted at least ten times. V is TRBV13 and J is TRBJ1-3; D gene unclear. CDR1 and CDR2 from the germline V gene are PRHDT and FYEKMQ (reference sequence). The CDR3 covers 11 residues. V was shortened by 3 bases and J by 6 bases, with 3 bases between the two germline ends. The CDR3 DNA follows: TGTGCCAGCAGCTTCGTAAACACCATATATTTT. It translates to CASSFVNTIYF.

This clonotype appeared a few times. V is TRBV18 and J is TRBJ2-1; D remains ambiguous. V was pared by 1 base and J by 9 bases, with 4 bases between. The germline gives CDR1 KGHSH, CDR2 LQKENI. This CDR3 is built from 11 residues. CDR3 residues: CASSPRVEQFF. The DNA of the CDR3 is TGTGCCAGCTCACCACGGGTTGAGCAGTTCTTC.

This clonotype was observed a handful of times. The chain has TRBV4-1 and TRBJ2-1, with TRBD1 matching over 7 bases. Germline-derived CDR1 and CDR2 are MGHRA and YSYEKL. The ends lost 1 base at V and 1 base at J; junction bases unmatched: 19. This CDR3 region has 21 residues. CDR3 bases: TGCGCCAGCAGCCAAGCCCCCCCGGGACAGATACATTCAGTGTCCTACAATGAGCAGTTCTTC. It encodes CASSQAPPGQIHSVSYNEQFF.